This T cell receptor beta chain was identified during a study of blood T cell repertoires in COVID-19. As for the study in general: Whether acute or convalescent, the COVID-19 samples came from the United States, Italy and Spain. T cells, B-cell-depleted T cells, or PBMCs supplied cDNA or gDNA.

As processed by the authors: Cell counts per sample came from amplifying reference gene primers. This table comes from immunoSEQ multiplex PCR, and its TCRdb copy is limited to in-frame clones, with some not included. V and J calls and clone size are copied from that table; D and trimming were computed from the DNA. The sample yields about 25,000 clones, around 88% seen once. V lost 8 bases, J lost 7 bases, and 21 bases lay in between. The CDR3 is made up of 15 amino acids. CDR1 is MDHEN, CDR2 SYDVKM, per germline. This receptor was taken from a human donor with active COVID-19. The donor label of this sample is uncertain. The sample comprised peripheral blood. This chain connects TRBV28 to TRBJ1-5; D possibly corresponds to TRBD1 (6 bases). The CDR3 here is CASLLTGLMRQPQHF. CDR3 nucleotide sequence: TGTGCCAGCTTATTAACAGGGCTCATGAGGCAGCCCCAGCATTTT.